This T cell receptor beta chain was recorded in a study of Ad26.COV2.S vaccination and SARS-CoV-2 variants. Study results and limitations: Vaccinees reportedly had broad spike-specific CD8+ and CD4+ T cell responses.

Turning to this clone: As yet, its antigen is unknown.

This CDR3 comprises 20 residues. Germline lookup yields CDR1 SGHRS and CDR2 YFSETQ. The treatment here: 15 to 20 received Ad26.COV2.S at low or high dose, single or two shots; about 5 received placebo; per-sample allocation not given. Collection of the samples took place on day 63 after the first injection of vaccine or placebo. Vaccination used an Ad26 vector expressing Wuhan-strain SARS-CoV-2 spike. Produced via immunoSEQ multiplex PCR; TCRdb's table is partial and in-frame only. The data hold hundreds of thousands of clones, with roughly 91% observed a single time. This TCR derives from a person aged 18-60 years who received the Ad26.COV2.S COVID-19 vaccine or a placebo. The specimen comprised peripheral blood, sampled in a trial of Ad26.COV2.S vaccine versus placebo. The chain uses TRBV5-1 and TRBJ2-3; weak D call: TRBD1 (6 bases). Near its end, the DNA agrees better with TRBJ1-5, so the J call may be wrong. CDR3 DNA: TGCGCCAGCAGCTTGGGACCCGGGACTAGCGGGGGGGCCCCCCCAGATACGCAGCATTTT. This encodes CASSLGPGTSGGAPPDTQHF.